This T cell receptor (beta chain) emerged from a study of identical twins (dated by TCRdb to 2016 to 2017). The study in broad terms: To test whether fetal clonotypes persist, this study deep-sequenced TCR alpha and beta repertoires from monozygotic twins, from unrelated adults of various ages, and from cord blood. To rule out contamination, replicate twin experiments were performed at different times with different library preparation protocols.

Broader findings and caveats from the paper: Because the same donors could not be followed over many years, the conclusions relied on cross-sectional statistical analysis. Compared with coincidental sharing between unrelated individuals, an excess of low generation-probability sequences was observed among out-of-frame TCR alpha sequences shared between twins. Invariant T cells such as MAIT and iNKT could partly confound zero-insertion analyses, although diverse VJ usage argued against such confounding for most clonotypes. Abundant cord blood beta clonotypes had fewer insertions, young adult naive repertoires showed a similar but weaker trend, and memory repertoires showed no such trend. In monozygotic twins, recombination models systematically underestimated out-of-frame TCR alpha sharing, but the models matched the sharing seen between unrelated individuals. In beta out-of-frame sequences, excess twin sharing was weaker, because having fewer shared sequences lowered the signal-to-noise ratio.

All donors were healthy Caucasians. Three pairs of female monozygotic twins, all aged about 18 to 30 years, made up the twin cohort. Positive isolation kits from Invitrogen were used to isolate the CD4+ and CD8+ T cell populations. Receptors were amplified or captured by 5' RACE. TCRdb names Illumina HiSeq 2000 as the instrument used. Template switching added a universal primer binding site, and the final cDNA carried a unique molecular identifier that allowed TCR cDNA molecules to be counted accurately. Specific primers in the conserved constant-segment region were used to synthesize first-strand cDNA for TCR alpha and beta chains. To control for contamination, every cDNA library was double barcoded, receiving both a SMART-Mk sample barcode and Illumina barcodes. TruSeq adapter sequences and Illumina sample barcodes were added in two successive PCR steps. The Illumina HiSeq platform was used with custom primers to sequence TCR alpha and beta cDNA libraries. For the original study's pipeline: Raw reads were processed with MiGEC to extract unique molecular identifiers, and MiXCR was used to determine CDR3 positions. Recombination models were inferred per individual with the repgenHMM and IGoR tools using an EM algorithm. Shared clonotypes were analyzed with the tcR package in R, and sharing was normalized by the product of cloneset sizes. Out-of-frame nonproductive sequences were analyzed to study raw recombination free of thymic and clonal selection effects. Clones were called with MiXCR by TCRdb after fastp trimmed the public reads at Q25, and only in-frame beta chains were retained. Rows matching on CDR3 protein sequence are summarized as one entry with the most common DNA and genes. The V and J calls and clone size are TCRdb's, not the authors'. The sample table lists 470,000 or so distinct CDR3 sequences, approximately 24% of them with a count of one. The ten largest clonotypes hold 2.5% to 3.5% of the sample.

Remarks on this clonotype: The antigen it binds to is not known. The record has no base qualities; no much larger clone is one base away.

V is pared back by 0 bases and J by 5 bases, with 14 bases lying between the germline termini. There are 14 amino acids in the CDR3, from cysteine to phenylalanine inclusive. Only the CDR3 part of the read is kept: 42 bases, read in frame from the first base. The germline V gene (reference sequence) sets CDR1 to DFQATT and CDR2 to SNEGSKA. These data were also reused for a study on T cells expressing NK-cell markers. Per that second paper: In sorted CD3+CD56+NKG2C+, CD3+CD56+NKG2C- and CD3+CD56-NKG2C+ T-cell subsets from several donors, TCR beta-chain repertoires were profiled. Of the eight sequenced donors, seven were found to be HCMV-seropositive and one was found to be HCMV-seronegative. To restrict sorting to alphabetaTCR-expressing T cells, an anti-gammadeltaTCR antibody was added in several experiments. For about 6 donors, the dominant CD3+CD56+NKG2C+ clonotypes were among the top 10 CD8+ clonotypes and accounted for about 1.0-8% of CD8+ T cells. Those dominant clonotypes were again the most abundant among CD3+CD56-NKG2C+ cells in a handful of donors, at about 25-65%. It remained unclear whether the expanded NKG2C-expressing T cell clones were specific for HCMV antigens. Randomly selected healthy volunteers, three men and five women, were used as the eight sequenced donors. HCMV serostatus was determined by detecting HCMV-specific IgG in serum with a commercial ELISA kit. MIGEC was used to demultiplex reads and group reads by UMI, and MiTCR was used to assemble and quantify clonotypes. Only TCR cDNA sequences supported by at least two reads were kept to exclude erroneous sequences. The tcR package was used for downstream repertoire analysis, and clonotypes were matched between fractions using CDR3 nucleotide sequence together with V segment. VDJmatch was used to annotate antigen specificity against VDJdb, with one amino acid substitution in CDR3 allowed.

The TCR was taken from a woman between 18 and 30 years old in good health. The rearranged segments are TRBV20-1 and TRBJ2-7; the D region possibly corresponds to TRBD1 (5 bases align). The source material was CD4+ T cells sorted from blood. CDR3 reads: CSARDPSGPNEQYF. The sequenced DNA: TGCAGTGCTAGAGACCCGTCAGGGCCCAACGAGCAGTACTTC.